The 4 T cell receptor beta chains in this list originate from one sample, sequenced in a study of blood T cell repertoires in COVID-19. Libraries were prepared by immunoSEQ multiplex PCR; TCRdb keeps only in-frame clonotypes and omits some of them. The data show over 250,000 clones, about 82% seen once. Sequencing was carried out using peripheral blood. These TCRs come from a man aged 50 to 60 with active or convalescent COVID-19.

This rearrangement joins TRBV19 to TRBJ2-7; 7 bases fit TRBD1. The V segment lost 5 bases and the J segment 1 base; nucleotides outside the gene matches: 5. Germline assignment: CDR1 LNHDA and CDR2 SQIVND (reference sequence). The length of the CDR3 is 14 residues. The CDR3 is CASSARGQSYEQYF. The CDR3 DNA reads TGTGCCAGTAGTGCTCGGGGACAGTCCTACGAGCAGTACTTC.

In nucleotides, the CDR3 is TGCGCCACCCAAGTCGGGGAGAACTATGGCTACACCTTC. Translation: CATQVGENYGYTF. The V call is TRBV10-2, the J call TRBJ1-2; D unresolved. Germline V gene sequence: CDR1 WSHSY, CDR2 SAAADI. The CDR3 has 13 amino acids. Trimming removed 10 bases at V and 2 bases at J, with 14 bases between.

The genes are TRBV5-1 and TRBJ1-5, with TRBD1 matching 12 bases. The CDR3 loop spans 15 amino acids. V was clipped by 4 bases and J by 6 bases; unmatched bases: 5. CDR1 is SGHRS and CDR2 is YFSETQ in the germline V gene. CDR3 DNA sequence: TGCGCCAGCAGCGGGGGGACAGGGGGCGGTCAGCCCCAGCATTTT. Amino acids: CASSGGTGGGQPQHF.

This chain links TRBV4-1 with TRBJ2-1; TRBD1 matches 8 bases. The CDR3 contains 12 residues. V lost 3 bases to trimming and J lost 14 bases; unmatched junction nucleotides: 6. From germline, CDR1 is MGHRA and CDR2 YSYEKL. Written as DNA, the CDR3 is TGCGCCAGCAGCCATGGACAGGGCTTAGAGTTCTTC. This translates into CASSHGQGLEFF.